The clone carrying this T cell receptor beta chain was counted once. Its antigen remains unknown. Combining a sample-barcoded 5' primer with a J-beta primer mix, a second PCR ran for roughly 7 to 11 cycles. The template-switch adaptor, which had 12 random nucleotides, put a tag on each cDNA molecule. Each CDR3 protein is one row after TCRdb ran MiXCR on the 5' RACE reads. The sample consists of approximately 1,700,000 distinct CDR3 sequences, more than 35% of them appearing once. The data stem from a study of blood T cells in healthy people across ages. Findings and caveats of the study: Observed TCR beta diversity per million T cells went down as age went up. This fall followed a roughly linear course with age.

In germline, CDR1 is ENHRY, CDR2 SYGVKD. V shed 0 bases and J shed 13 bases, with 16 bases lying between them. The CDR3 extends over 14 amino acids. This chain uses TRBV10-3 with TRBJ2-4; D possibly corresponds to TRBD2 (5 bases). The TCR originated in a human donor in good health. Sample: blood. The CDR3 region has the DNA TGTGCCATCAGTGAGTCGAAAGGCGGGTTAGGGCAGTACTTC. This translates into CAISESKGGLGQYF.